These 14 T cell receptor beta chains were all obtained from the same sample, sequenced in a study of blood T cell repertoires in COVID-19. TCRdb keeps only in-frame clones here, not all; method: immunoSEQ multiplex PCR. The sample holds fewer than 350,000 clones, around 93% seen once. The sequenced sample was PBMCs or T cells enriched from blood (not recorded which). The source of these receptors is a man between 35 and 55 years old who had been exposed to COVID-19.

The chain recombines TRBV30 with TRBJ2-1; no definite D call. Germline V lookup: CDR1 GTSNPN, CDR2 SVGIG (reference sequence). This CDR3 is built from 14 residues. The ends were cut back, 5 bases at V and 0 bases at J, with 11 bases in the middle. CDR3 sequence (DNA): TGTGCCTGGGCGAAATTTAGCTCCTACAATGAGCAGTTCTTC. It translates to CAWAKFSSYNEQFF. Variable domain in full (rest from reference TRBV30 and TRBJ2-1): SQTIHQWPATLVQPVGSPLSLECTVEGTSNPNLYWYRQAAGRGLQLLFYSVGIGQISSEVPQNLSASRPQDRQFILSSKKLLLSDSGFYLCAWAKFSSYNEQFFGPGTRLTVL.

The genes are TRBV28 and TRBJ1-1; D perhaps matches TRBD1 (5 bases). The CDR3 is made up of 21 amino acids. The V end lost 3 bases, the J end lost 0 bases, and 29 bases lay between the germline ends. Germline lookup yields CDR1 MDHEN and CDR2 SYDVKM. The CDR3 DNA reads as TGTGCCAGCAGTTTTCATTTGTCAGAACCTGACAGACCGTACTTGAACACTGAAGCTTTCTTT. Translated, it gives CASSFHLSEPDRPYLNTEAFF.

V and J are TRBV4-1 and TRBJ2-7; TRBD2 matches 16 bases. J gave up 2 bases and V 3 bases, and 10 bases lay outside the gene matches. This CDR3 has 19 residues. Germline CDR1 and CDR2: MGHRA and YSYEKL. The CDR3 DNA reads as TGCGCCAGCAGCCAGGATCCGGGGACTAGCGGGAGGGTCGCCTACGAGCAGTACTTC. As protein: CASSQDPGTSGRVAYEQYF.

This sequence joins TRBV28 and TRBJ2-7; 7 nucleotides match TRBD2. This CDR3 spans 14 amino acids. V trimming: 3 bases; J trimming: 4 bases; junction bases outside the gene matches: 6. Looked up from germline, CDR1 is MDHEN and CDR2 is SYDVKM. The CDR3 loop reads CASSFLAETYEQYF. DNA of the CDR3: TGTGCCAGCAGTTTTCTAGCGGAGACGTACGAGCAGTACTTC.

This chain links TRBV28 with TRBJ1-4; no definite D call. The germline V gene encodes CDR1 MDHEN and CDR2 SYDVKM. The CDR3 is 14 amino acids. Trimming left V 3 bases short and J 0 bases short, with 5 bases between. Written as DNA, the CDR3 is TGTGCCAGCAGTTTCCCCGCAACTAATGAAAAACTGTTTTTT. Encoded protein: CASSFPATNEKLFF. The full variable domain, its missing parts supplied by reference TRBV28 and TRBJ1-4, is DVKVTQSSRYLVKRTGEKVFLECVQDMDHENMFWYRQDPGLGLRLIYFSYDVKMKEKGDIPEGYSVSREKKERFSLILESASTNQTSMYLCASSFPATNEKLFFGSGTQLSVL.

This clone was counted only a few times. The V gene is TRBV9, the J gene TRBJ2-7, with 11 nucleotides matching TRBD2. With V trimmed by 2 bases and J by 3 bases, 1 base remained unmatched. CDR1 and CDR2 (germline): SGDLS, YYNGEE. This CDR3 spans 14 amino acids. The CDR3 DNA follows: TGTGCCAGCAGCGTTGGGACTAGCGGCTACGAGCAGTACTTC. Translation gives CASSVGTSGYEQYF.

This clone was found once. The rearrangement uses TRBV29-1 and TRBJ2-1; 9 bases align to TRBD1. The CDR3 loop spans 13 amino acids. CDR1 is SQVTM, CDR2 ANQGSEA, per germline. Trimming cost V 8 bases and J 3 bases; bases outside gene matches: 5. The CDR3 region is CSTTGGDYNEQFF. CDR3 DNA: TGCAGCACTACAGGGGGCGACTACAATGAGCAGTTCTTC.

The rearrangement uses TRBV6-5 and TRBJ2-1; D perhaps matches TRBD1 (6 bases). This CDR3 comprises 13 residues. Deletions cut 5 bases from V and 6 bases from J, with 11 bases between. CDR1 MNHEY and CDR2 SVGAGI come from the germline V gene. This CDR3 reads CASSRTDSNEQFF. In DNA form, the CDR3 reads TGTGCCAGCAGTCGAACGGACAGCAATGAGCAGTTCTTC.

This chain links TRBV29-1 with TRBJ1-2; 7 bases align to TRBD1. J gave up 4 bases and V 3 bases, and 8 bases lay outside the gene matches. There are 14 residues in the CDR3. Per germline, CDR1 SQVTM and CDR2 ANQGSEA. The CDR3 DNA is TGCAGCGTTGACCGGGACAGCGAGATCTATGGCTACACCTTC. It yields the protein CSVDRDSEIYGYTF.

The CDR3 is CSADRQNTEAFF. The CDR3 bases are TGCAGCGCGGACAGGCAGAACACTGAAGCTTTCTTT. The chain uses TRBV29-1 and TRBJ1-1; 7 bases map to TRBD1. CDR3 length: 12 amino acids. The trim removed 7 bases at V and 1 base at J, leaving 3 bases unmatched. Germline V gene sequence: CDR1 SQVTM, CDR2 ANQGSEA. Looking up the rest from reference TRBV29-1 and TRBJ1-1 gives the full variable domain: SAVISQKPSRDICQRGTSLTIQCQVDSQVTMMFWYRQQPGQSLTLIATANQGSEATYESGFVIDKFPISRPNLTFSTLTVSNMSPEDSSIYLCSADRQNTEAFFGQGTRLTVV.

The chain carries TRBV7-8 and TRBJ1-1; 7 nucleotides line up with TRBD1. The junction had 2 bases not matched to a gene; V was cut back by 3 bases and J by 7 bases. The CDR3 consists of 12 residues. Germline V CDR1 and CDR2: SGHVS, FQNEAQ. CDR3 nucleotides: TGTGCCAGCAGCTTTGGGACAGTTGAAGCTTTCTTT. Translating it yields CASSFGTVEAFF.

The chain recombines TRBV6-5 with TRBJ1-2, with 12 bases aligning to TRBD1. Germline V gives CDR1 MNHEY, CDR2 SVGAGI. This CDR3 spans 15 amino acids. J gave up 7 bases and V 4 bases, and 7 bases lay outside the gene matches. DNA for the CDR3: TGTGCCAGCAGTTTGGGGACAGGGGGCTTAGGTGGCTACACCTTC. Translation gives CASSLGTGGLGGYTF.

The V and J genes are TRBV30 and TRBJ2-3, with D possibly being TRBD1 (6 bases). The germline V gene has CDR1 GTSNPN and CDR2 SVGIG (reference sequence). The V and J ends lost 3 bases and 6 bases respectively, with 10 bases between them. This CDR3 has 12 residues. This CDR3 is CAWSQRGDTQYF. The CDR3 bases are TGTGCCTGGAGCCAGAGGGGGGATACGCAGTATTTT.

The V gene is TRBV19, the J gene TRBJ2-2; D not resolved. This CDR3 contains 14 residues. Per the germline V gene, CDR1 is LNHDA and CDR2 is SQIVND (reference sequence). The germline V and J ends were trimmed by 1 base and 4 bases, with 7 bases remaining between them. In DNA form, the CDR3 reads TGTGCCAGTAGTATAGGAGGCCCCACCGGGGAGCTGTTTTTT. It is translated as CASSIGGPTGELFF. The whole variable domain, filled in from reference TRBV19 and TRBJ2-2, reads DGGITQSPKYLFRKEGQNVTLSCEQNLNHDAMYWYRQDPGQGLRLIYYSQIVNDFQKGDIAEGYSVSREKKESFPLTVTSAQKNPTAFYLCASSIGGPTGELFFGEGSRLTVL.